These 20 T cell receptor beta chains originate from one sample sequenced in a study of regulatory T cells in long-lasting Graves disease (dated by TCRdb to the early 2020s). Library creation used multiplex PCR. Instrument used: Illumina HiSeq 4000. TCR beta libraries were built with iRepertoire HTBI primers and Arm-PCR amplification of CDR3 regions. TCRdb itself trimmed the public reads at Q25 with fastp, ran MiXCR and retained productive beta chains. Records with the same CDR3 protein are collapsed into one entry carrying the most frequent genes and DNA. Recorded for this sample are roughly 530,000 distinct CDR3 sequences; about 16% of them occurred a single time. Just under 25% of the sample is in the top ten clones. Interpreted using the paper, the time point label stands for: newly diagnosed GD, antithyroid drugs for less than 3 months. For both TCR sequencing and RNA sequencing, RNA was extracted from PBMCs using TRIzol.

These data also featured in a second study, about T cells in Graves' hyperthyroidism and ophthalmopathy.

Source: peripheral blood mononuclear cells (PBMCs), taken at new diagnosis, from a patient treated with antithyroid drugs. The receptor set was obtained from a woman between 40 and 65 years old with Graves disease. Donor details come from another sample of the same person, matched by shared clones.

This clonotype was detected a few times. The chain carries TRBV3-1 and TRBJ1-5; weak D call: TRBD1 (5 bases). Trimming removed 3 bases from V and 2 bases from J, with 8 bases in between. The germline V gene has CDR1 LGHDT and CDR2 YNNKEL (reference sequence). The CDR3 runs 14 residues. CDR3 nucleotides: TGTGCCAGCAGCCAGGGGCTCGGCAATCAGCCCCAGCATTTT. The encoded protein is CASSQGLGNQPQHF.

Many counts were recorded for this clonotype. The chain recombines TRBV18 with TRBJ2-1; no definite D call. Trimming stripped 0 bases from V and 16 bases from J, with 19 bases between. Germline V gene sequence: CDR1 KGHSH, CDR2 LQKENI. The CDR3 extends over 14 amino acids. CDR3 DNA: TGTGCCAGCTCACCACCGTCCCAGGAGTTATCGCGATTCTTC. Translated, it gives CASSPPSQELSRFF.

In this sample, this clonotype turned up many times. The chain uses TRBV6-1 and TRBJ1-2; possible D gene TRBD1, 5 bases. V shed 0 bases and J shed 8 bases, with 10 bases lying between them. The germline V gene has CDR1 MNHNS and CDR2 SASEGT. CDR3 size: 13 residues. This CDR3 is CASSEAPGRGYTF. Written as DNA, the CDR3 is TGTGCCAGCAGTGAAGCCCCAGGGCGCGGCTACACCTTC.

This clonotype was detected a few times. The CDR3 sequence: CASSIAGLGNTIYF. The CDR3 nucleotides read TGTGCCAGTAGTATAGCAGGTCTCGGAAACACCATATATTTT. The chain is built from TRBV19 and TRBJ1-3, with D uncertain. The germline gives CDR1 LNHDA, CDR2 SQIVND (reference sequence). The CDR3 has 14 amino acids. The V gene lost 1 base and the J gene lost 4 bases, with 8 bases spanning the gap.

This clonotype was observed a handful of times. The genes are TRBV19 and TRBJ1-2; a weak D match, TRBD1 (5 bases). CDR1 LNHDA and CDR2 SQIVND come from the germline V gene (reference sequence). This CDR3 contains 16 residues. The V gene lost 3 bases and the J gene lost 0 bases, with 14 bases spanning the gap. CDR3 sequence (DNA): TGTGCCAGTAGTATTGAACGGGACTTTACTAACTATGGCTACACCTTC. Protein product: CASSIERDFTNYGYTF.

This clonotype showed up many times. V usage is TRBV5-1 and J usage is TRBJ2-2, with D uncertain. Trimming pared 3 bases from V and 5 bases from J, leaving 8 bases between. CDR3 size: 13 residues. The germline V gene encodes CDR1 SGHRS and CDR2 YFSETQ. The CDR3 is CASSSGPTGELFF. For the CDR3, the DNA is TGCGCCAGCAGCTCAGGACCGACCGGGGAGCTGTTTTTT.

This clonotype was detected many times. V gene TRBV2 combines with J gene TRBJ1-5; the D is unclear. Germline V gene lookup returns CDR1 SNHLY and CDR2 FYNNEI. Trimming cost V 5 bases and J 0 bases, with 14 bases left between them. CDR3 length equals 16 residues. CDR3 protein: CASSFRRDYSNQPQHF. CDR3 DNA sequence: TGTGCCAGCAGTTTCCGGAGGGATTATAGCAATCAGCCCCAGCATTTT.

A few counts support this clonotype. The chain links TRBV4-2 to TRBJ1-4; no definite D call. With 1 base removed from V and 14 bases from J, the gap between germline ends came to 14 bases. Germline CDR1 and CDR2: LGHNA and YNFKEQ. The CDR3 is 13 residues long. CDR3 in DNA: TGTGCCAGCAGCCAAGGGCTTCCTGCAGTCCTGTTTTTT. It yields the protein CASSQGLPAVLFF.

This chain joins TRBV5-6 and TRBJ2-3, with D perhaps being TRBD1 or TRBD2 (7 bases each). Trimming removed 2 bases from V and 4 bases from J, with 14 bases in between. CDR3 length equals 15 residues. The germline CDR1 and CDR2 sequences are SGHDT and YYEEEE. For the CDR3, the DNA is TGTGCCAGCAGCTTTTCGACAGGGAGGGCAGATACGCAGTATTTT. It is translated as CASSFSTGRADTQYF. The variable domain in full, completed from reference TRBV5-6 and TRBJ2-3, reads DAGVTQSPTHLIKTRGQQVTLRCSPKSGHDTVSWYQQALGQGPQFIFQYYEEEERQRGNFPDRFSGHQFPNYSSELNVNALLLGDSALYLCASSFSTGRADTQYFGPGTRLTVL.

This clonotype was counted only a few times. The V call is TRBV6-2 or TRBV6-3, the J call TRBJ1-5; TRBD1 matches at 8 bases. CDR1 and CDR2 (germline): MNHEY, SVGEGT. The CDR3 runs 16 residues. V gave up 0 bases and J gave up 2 bases; unmatched junction bases: 3. This CDR3 is CASSYSMTGGNQPQHF. Here the CDR3 DNA reads TGTGCCAGCAGTTACTCTATGACAGGGGGCAATCAGCCCCAGCATTTT.

The chain is built from TRBV4-2 and TRBJ1-5; D possibly corresponds to TRBD1 (6 bases). V dropped 1 base and J dropped 3 bases, with 13 bases sitting between them. The CDR3 length is 16 residues. The germline CDR1 and CDR2 sequences are LGHNA and YNFKEQ. The CDR3 sequence: CASSQATGTSNQPQHF. DNA of the CDR3: TGTGCCAGCAGCCAAGCCACAGGGACCTCCAATCAGCCCCAGCATTTT.

This chain connects TRBV7-8 to TRBJ2-2, with TRBD2 matching over 8 bases. CDR3 length: 16 amino acids. Trimming cost V 2 bases and J 2 bases; bases outside gene matches: 4. The germline V gene has CDR1 SGHVS and CDR2 FQNEAQ. CDR3 in amino acids: CASSLRAGANTGELFF. The CDR3 nucleotides are TGTGCCAGCAGCTTACGAGCGGGGGCAAACACCGGGGAGCTGTTTTTT.

This clonotype was seen a single time. V usage is TRBV6-1 and J usage is TRBJ1-2; no firm D call. With 3 bases removed from V and 4 bases from J, the gap between germline ends came to 12 bases. Looked up from germline, CDR1 is MNHNS and CDR2 is SASEGT. This CDR3 spans 14 amino acids. CDR3 region: CASSEVQVRYGYTF. The CDR3 nucleotides read TGTGCCAGCAGTGAGGTTCAGGTTCGCTATGGCTACACCTTC.

The sample holds many counts of this clonotype. The chain couples TRBV11-3 to TRBJ2-1, with D unclear. V lost 1 base to trimming and J lost 0 bases, with 13 bases between them. There are 17 residues in the CDR3. Per germline, CDR1 SGHNT and CDR2 YENEEA. CDR3 sequence (DNA): TGTGCCAGCAGCTTAGCCTTTGGGCCTAGCTCCTACAATGAGCAGTTCTTC. This codes for CASSLAFGPSSYNEQFF. The full variable domain, completed using reference TRBV11-3 and TRBJ2-1, is EAGVVQSPRYKIIEKKQPVAFWCNPISGHNTLYWYLQNLGQGPELLIRYENEEAVDDSQLPKDRFSAERLKGVDSTLKIQPAELGDSAVYLCASSLAFGPSSYNEQFFGPGTRLTVL.

In this sample, this clonotype turned up many times. The J gene is TRBJ2-3, the V gene TRBV7-6; 11 bases map to TRBD2. This CDR3 comprises 18 residues. V lost 5 bases, J lost 4 bases, and 14 bases stayed unmatched. Germline CDR1 and CDR2: SGHVS and FNYEAQ. This CDR3 is CASSPRASGGLRADTQYF. The CDR3 bases are TGTGCCAGCAGCCCTCGCGCTAGCGGGGGGCTAAGAGCAGATACGCAGTATTTT.

This rearrangement joins TRBV20-1 to TRBJ2-1; D is possibly TRBD1 or TRBD2 (5 bases each). This CDR3 has 15 amino acids. V dropped 6 bases and J dropped 0 bases, with 15 bases sitting between them. Germline V gene data show CDR1 as DFQATT and CDR2 as SNEGSKA (reference sequence). The chain's CDR3 is CSAFRGPSSYNEQFF. DNA of the CDR3: TGCAGTGCCTTTAGGGGACCGAGCTCCTACAATGAGCAGTTCTTC.

CDR3 loop: CASSPQGGYEKLFF. The CDR3 DNA reads as TGTGCCAGCAGCCCTCAGGGGGGGTACGAAAAACTGTTTTTT. This chain joins TRBV11-2 and TRBJ1-4, with 7 positions matching TRBD1. With 5 bases clipped from V and 8 bases from J, the junction kept 8 bases outside the gene matches. This CDR3 has 14 amino acids. From germline, CDR1 is SGHAT and CDR2 FQNNGV. Based on the CDR3 plus reference TRBV11-2 and TRBJ1-4, the full variable domain is EAGVAQSPRYKIIEKRQSVAFWCNPISGHATLYWYQQILGQGPKLLIQFQNNGVVDDSQLPKDRFSAERLKGVDSTLKIQPAKLEDSAVYLCASSPQGGYEKLFFGSGTQLSVL.

This clonotype was detected a few times. The chain employs TRBV20-1 and TRBJ1-1, with TRBD1 matching over 8 bases. Germline assignment: CDR1 DFQATT and CDR2 SNEGSKA (reference sequence). The CDR3 totals 16 residues. V shed 0 bases and J 5 bases; nucleotides not matched to a gene: 11. CDR3: CSARDAGGAISTEAFF. The DNA of the CDR3 is TGCAGTGCTAGAGATGCAGGGGGCGCGATTAGTACTGAAGCTTTCTTT.

This clonotype was counted a few times. The gene calls are TRBV27 and TRBJ1-2, with TRBD1 matching over 8 bases. The CDR3 has 14 amino acids. CDR1 MNHEY and CDR2 SMNVEV come from the germline V gene (reference sequence). J gave up 4 bases and V 5 bases, and 6 bases lay outside the gene matches. The CDR3 loop is CASSVDRGFYGYTF. CDR3 nucleotide sequence: TGTGCCAGCAGTGTCGACAGGGGATTCTATGGCTACACCTTC.

This clonotype was observed many times. V gene TRBV28 combines with J gene TRBJ1-1; 9 positions match TRBD1. V lost 8 bases and J lost 0; bases outside the gene matches: 7. This CDR3 is 15 amino acids long. CDR1 and CDR2 from the germline V gene are MDHEN and SYDVKM. The CDR3 DNA sequence: TGTGCCAGCTGTTCCGGGACAGGGATGAACACTGAAGCTTTCTTT. This codes for CASCSGTGMNTEAFF. Using reference TRBV28 and TRBJ1-1 for the parts outside the CDR3, the full variable domain is DVKVTQSSRYLVKRTGEKVFLECVQDMDHENMFWYRQDPGLGLRLIYFSYDVKMKEKGDIPEGYSVSREKKERFSLILESASTNQTSMYLCASCSGTGMNTEAFFGQGTRLTVV.